The TCR beta chain described here comes from a study of cytomegalovirus exposure and HLA in healthy donors. The study's findings and limits: Usually a TCR sequence was rare, but some public TCRs were found in many donors. Owing to their indistinguishability, certain V segments, notably TRBV6-2 and TRBV6-3, were excluded.

The PCR used 60 Vbeta and 13 Jbeta primers. The table came from immunoSEQ multiplex PCR; TCRdb's copy has only in-frame clones and leaves some out. The sample table includes 150,000 to 200,000 clones. The CDR3 is 14 residues long. Trimming left V 7 bases short and J 2 bases short, with 12 bases between. Germline V CDR1 and CDR2: MNHEY, SVGAGI. About this clone: Antigen: not known.

This receptor was taken from a woman in her fifties or sixties in good health and CMV-seronegative. Sequencing was performed on PBMCs. This sequence joins TRBV6-5 and TRBJ1-3; D is possibly TRBD1 (5 bases). CDR3 in DNA: TGTGCCAGCAAGTCATCAGGGACTGGAAACACCATATATTTT. Amino acid sequence: CASKSSGTGNTIYF.